One sample yielded the 11 T cell receptor beta chains listed below, sequenced in a study of blood T cells in healthy people across ages. Together with a sample-barcoded 5' primer, a J-beta primer mix was included in a second PCR lasting about 7 to 12 cycles. From the 5' RACE reads, TCRdb called clonotypes with MiXCR, one entry per CDR3 protein. The sample contains some 1,800,000 distinct CDR3 sequences, roughly two fifths of which appear only once. The sequencing sample was made of blood. These receptors came from a human donor in good health.

The chain carries TRBV7-9 and TRBJ2-7, with D perhaps assigned TRBD1 or TRBD2 (5 bases each). From germline, CDR1 is SEHNR and CDR2 FQNEAQ (reference sequence). The length of the CDR3 is 16 residues. Trimming cost V 5 bases and J 2 bases, with 19 bases left between them. CDR3 amino acids: CASSHPRWQGAYEQYF. In DNA form, the CDR3 reads TGTGCCAGCAGCCACCCTAGGTGGCAGGGAGCCTACGAGCAGTACTTC.

The table lists this clonotype with a few counts. V is TRBV7-2 and J is TRBJ1-2; TRBD1 matches 10 bases. CDR1 and CDR2 from the germline V gene are SGHTA and FQGNSA. CDR3 size: 16 residues. V was clipped by 5 bases and J by 5 bases; unmatched bases: 11. DNA of the CDR3: TGTGCCAGCAGCCCGACAGGGACAGGGGAGGGTTATGGCTACACCTTC. Its translation is CASSPTGTGEGYGYTF.

The chain carries TRBV12-3 or TRBV12-4 and TRBJ1-4; unclear D gene. This CDR3 spans 15 amino acids. The ends were cut back, 5 bases at V and 7 bases at J, with 17 bases in the middle. The CDR3 loop is CASSPRSSGLEKLFF. CDR3 sequence (DNA): TGTGCCAGCAGTCCGAGATCATCCGGGCTTGAAAAACTGTTTTTT.

This chain links TRBV4-1 with TRBJ2-1; D remains ambiguous. CDR3 size: 15 residues. Trimming removed 2 bases from V and 4 bases from J, with 12 bases in between. CDR1 is MGHRA, CDR2 YSYEKL, per germline. CDR3 region: CASSQPLRSYNEQFF. For the CDR3, the DNA is TGCGCCAGCAGCCAACCTCTGCGCAGTTACAATGAGCAGTTCTTC.

The rearrangement links TRBV12-3 or TRBV12-4 to TRBJ2-5; D gene uncertain. Near its end, the DNA agrees better with TRBJ2-7, so the J call may be wrong. CDR3 length: 13 residues. In DNA, the CDR3 is TGTGCCAGCAGTTTCTTTCGTACGACCGAGCAGTACTTC. This gives the protein CASSFFRTTEQYF.

The V and J genes are TRBV7-9 and TRBJ2-7, with no clear D. The closer fit of TRBJ2-5 to the DNA end suggests the J call may be wrong. CDR1 SEHNR and CDR2 FQNEAQ come from the germline V gene (reference sequence). This CDR3 is built from 14 residues. This chain's CDR3 is CASSPPHWEETQYF. DNA for the CDR3: TGTGCCAGCAGCCCACCACACTGGGAAGAGACCCAGTACTTC.

The table lists this clonotype with a few counts. V gene TRBV2 combines with J gene TRBJ2-3; TRBD2 matches 7 bases. Germline V gene sequence: CDR1 SNHLY, CDR2 FYNNEI. The CDR3 covers 15 residues. J was trimmed by 0 bases and V by 9 bases; bases with no gene match: 9. The CDR3 reads CASEGLHFSTDTQYF. The CDR3 coding sequence is TGTGCCAGTGAGGGACTACATTTTAGCACAGATACGCAGTATTTT.

The chain is built from TRBV28 and TRBJ2-7; TRBD1 is a possible D gene (5 bases). The CDR3 sequence is 15 residues long. V was clipped by 1 base and J by 5 bases, with 15 bases between them. Germline loops: CDR1 MDHEN, CDR2 SYDVKM. The CDR3 reads CASSLFEGVENEQYF. CDR3 DNA: TGTGCCAGCAGTTTATTTGAAGGGGTGGAGAACGAGCAGTACTTC.

The chain recombines TRBV15 with TRBJ1-5, with 10 bases matching TRBD1. Germline V lookup: CDR1 LNHNV, CDR2 YYDKDF (reference sequence). Germline trimming cut 1 base from V and 11 bases from J; bases unmatched to any gene: 8. The CDR3 is 15 amino acids. As DNA, the CDR3 is TGTGCCACCAGCAGAGGGGACAGGGGAGCTACAGCCCAGCATTTT. Amino acid sequence: CATSRGDRGATAQHF.

This rearrangement joins TRBV2 to TRBJ2-6, with 8 bases matching TRBD1. J lost 0 bases, V lost 6 bases, and 7 bases had no gene match. The CDR3 has 17 residues. CDR1 is SNHLY and CDR2 is FYNNEI in the germline V gene. The CDR3 protein is CASSRDRFFSGANVLTF. CDR3 coding DNA: TGTGCCAGCAGCCGGGACAGGTTCTTCTCTGGGGCCAACGTCCTGACTTTC.

This clonotype came up many times. This chain uses TRBV5-1 with TRBJ2-7, with TRBD1 identical over 9 bases. From germline, CDR1 is SGHRS and CDR2 YFSETQ. CDR3 length: 15 amino acids. V lost 0 bases to trimming and J lost 4 bases; unmatched junction nucleotides: 5. In DNA form, the CDR3 reads TGCGCCAGCAGCTTGGCCGGGACAGGGTATTACGAGCAGTACTTC. Protein: CASSLAGTGYYEQYF. Based on the CDR3 plus reference TRBV5-1 and TRBJ2-7, the full variable domain is KAGVTQTPRYLIKTRGQQVTLSCSPISGHRSVSWYQQTPGQGLQFLFEYFSETQRNKGNFPGRFSGRQFSNSRSEMNVSTLELGDSALYLCASSLAGTGYYEQYFGPGTRLTVT.